This T cell receptor beta chain was captured by sequencing in a study of blood T cell repertoires in COVID-19. Across the whole study: The study drew acute and convalescent COVID-19 samples from the United States, Italy and Spain. PBMCs, B-cell-depleted T cells, or T cells provided the cDNA or gDNA that made up the material.

Germline values: CDR1 LNHNV, CDR2 YYDKDF (reference sequence). The length of the CDR3 is 16 residues. Trimming shortened V by 0 bases and J by 4 bases, and 15 bases separated the two germline ends. Profiled with immunoSEQ multiplex PCR; TCRdb holds only in-frame clones, not every one. The sample holds fewer than 250,000 clones, roughly four fifths seen once. Material for sequencing was peripheral blood. This sequence was found in a man aged 50-59 years with acute or convalescent COVID-19. The chain couples TRBV15 to TRBJ1-2; TRBD1 is a possible D gene (6 bases). For the CDR3, the DNA is TGTGCCACCAGCAGAGATACAGGGATTGGCGGCTATGGCTACACCTTC. Residues: CATSRDTGIGGYGYTF.